This T cell receptor beta chain emerged from a study of resident and recirculating memory T cells in vitiligo. General study findings and limits: Vitiligo lesions lacked a unique dominant clone, and clonality varied.

Generated by immunoSEQ multiplex PCR, the TCRdb table keeps only in-frame clones and is missing some. Counted here are tens of thousands of clones, 92% occurring once; the ten biggest clones make up around 5.1%. To note about this clone: The antigen is not known.

The CDR3 totals 12 residues. V was shortened by 6 bases and J by 4 bases, with 12 bases between the two germline ends. The germline V gene has CDR1 GTSNPN and CDR2 SVGIG (reference sequence). This sequence joins TRBV30 and TRBJ1-2; D is undetermined. The sequence came from a male donor with vitiligo. Sequenced sample: blood. This chain's CDR3 is CACPAGAYGYTF. CDR3 nucleotides: TGTGCCTGTCCGGCGGGAGCCTATGGCTACACCTTC.